The 25 T cell receptor beta chains presented below share a single source sample, sequenced in a study of blood T cell repertoires in COVID-19. The method was immunoSEQ multiplex PCR; TCRdb's version includes in-frame clones alone and lacks a portion of them. The data hold 20,000 to 30,000 clones, with around 61% observed a single time. The sequencing sample was made of peripheral blood. These TCRs come from a man aged 60-69 years with active or convalescent COVID-19.

This rearrangement joins TRBV2 to TRBJ1-2; D unclear. The CDR3 sequence is 14 residues long. Trimming stripped 5 bases from V and 7 bases from J, with 17 bases between. Germline CDR1 is SNHLY and CDR2 is FYNNEI. The CDR3 nucleotides read TGTGCCAGCAGTTTCGACGGCCCCCGGGTTGGCTACACCTTC. Protein sequence: CASSFDGPRVGYTF.

V is TRBV28 and J is TRBJ2-7; TRBD2 aligns across 11 bases. Germline CDR1 and CDR2: MDHEN and SYDVKM. With 5 bases clipped from V and 3 bases from J, the junction kept 12 bases outside the gene matches. There are 17 residues in the CDR3. The CDR3 is CASSTSGGVQGRYEQYF. The DNA of the CDR3 is TGTGCCAGCAGTACTAGCGGGGGCGTGCAGGGTCGCTACGAGCAGTACTTC.

The sample holds a few counts of this clone. This chain uses TRBV5-4 with TRBJ1-3; no firm D call. From germline, CDR1 is SGHNT and CDR2 YYREEE (reference sequence). The V and J ends lost 5 bases and 7 bases respectively, with 13 bases between them. The CDR3 covers 13 residues. Here the CDR3 reads CASRARGGNTIYF. The DNA of the CDR3 is TGTGCCAGCAGAGCCCGAGGAGGGAACACCATATATTTT.

This CDR3 is CASSLVSGSSGRSLTQYF. As DNA, the CDR3 is TGTGCCAGCAGCTTAGTATCTGGTTCTAGCGGGAGATCCTTGACCCAGTACTTC. This chain links TRBV7-8 with TRBJ2-5, with TRBD2 matching 10 bases. The CDR3 extends over 18 amino acids. The germline V gene encodes CDR1 SGHVS and CDR2 FQNEAQ. Trimming at V came to 1 base and at J to 7 bases, leaving 15 bases not matched to a gene.

CDR3 DNA: TGTGCCAGCATCTGGGCGGGCGGAAACACCATATATTTT. Its protein product is CASIWAGGNTIYF. This sequence joins TRBV12-3 or TRBV12-4 and TRBJ1-3; no clear D gene. There are 13 residues in the CDR3. Deletions cut 7 bases from V and 4 bases from J, with 11 bases between.

Here the CDR3 reads CASSFKTGGLTNTGELFF. The DNA for the CDR3 is TGTGCCAGCAGCTTTAAAACAGGGGGCCTCACGAACACCGGGGAGCTGTTTTTT. V usage is TRBV7-3 and J usage is TRBJ2-2, with TRBD1 matching 9 bases. Germline assignment: CDR1 SGHTA and CDR2 FQGTGA. The CDR3 covers 18 residues. V gave up 3 bases and J gave up 0 bases; unmatched junction bases: 8.

In this sample, this clone turned up a few times. This sequence joins TRBV7-3 and TRBJ1-3; D might be TRBD1 (6 bases). The CDR3 is 13 residues long. Germline loops: CDR1 SGHTA, CDR2 FQGTGA. Trimming stripped 5 bases from V and 4 bases from J, with 9 bases between. This CDR3 reads CASSRGAGNTIYF. CDR3 in DNA: TGTGCCAGCAGCCGGGGGGCAGGAAACACCATATATTTT.

The chain has TRBV24-1 and TRBJ2-5; no definite D call. Germline V gene data show CDR1 as KGHDR and CDR2 as SFDVKD. The CDR3 has 11 amino acids. Deletions cut 5 bases from V and 5 bases from J, with 5 bases between. In DNA form, the CDR3 reads TGTGCCACCAGTGCCGGGGAGACCCAGTACTTC. It codes for CATSAGETQYF.

This clone was observed a single time. The chain is built from TRBV27 and TRBJ2-7; TRBD1 agrees at 9 bases. V lost 6 bases, J lost 2 bases, and 8 bases stayed unmatched. Per germline, CDR1 MNHEY and CDR2 SMNVEV (reference sequence). This CDR3 has 15 amino acids. This CDR3 is CASSNPGQGAYEQYF. CDR3 in DNA: TGTGCCAGCAGCAACCCGGGACAGGGAGCCTACGAGCAGTACTTC.

The J gene is TRBJ1-1, the V gene TRBV5-1; D is possibly TRBD1 (5 bases). Trimming left V 5 bases short and J 1 base short, with 9 bases between. The CDR3 is made up of 13 amino acids. From germline, CDR1 is SGHRS and CDR2 YFSETQ. CDR3 residues: CASRVGQNTEAFF. The CDR3 DNA follows: TGCGCCAGCAGAGTCGGACAGAACACTGAAGCTTTCTTT.

The rearrangement joins TRBV10-3 to TRBJ1-2, with 8 bases aligning to TRBD1. Germline V gene lookup returns CDR1 ENHRY and CDR2 SYGVKD. V trimming: 6 bases; J trimming: 0 bases; junction bases outside the gene matches: 6. This CDR3 region has 15 residues. This CDR3 reads CAIRPTGDSNYGYTF. CDR3 sequence (DNA): TGTGCCATCAGACCGACAGGGGACTCTAACTATGGCTACACCTTC.

Within the sample, this clone is medium-sized (0.01 to 0.1%). The J gene is TRBJ1-1, the V gene TRBV11-3; 7 nucleotides agree with TRBD1. Losses at the gene ends were 5 bases for V and 1 base for J; bases not matched to a gene: 4. Germline V gene lookup returns CDR1 SGHNT and CDR2 YENEEA. The CDR3 covers 14 residues. The CDR3 DNA reads TGTGCCAGCAGCCACAGGGGCGAGAACACTGAAGCTTTCTTT. Encoded protein: CASSHRGENTEAFF.

The chain has TRBV6-5 and TRBJ1-1; D might be TRBD1 (5 bases). Germline V gene data show CDR1 as MNHEY and CDR2 as SVGAGI. CDR3 length equals 15 residues. The V gene lost 0 bases and the J gene lost 2 bases, with 10 bases spanning the gap. The CDR3 DNA is TGTGCCAGCAGTTACTCGAGTGGGGCCAACACTGAAGCTTTCTTT. Amino acid sequence: CASSYSSGANTEAFF.

The chain recombines TRBV27 with TRBJ2-2; 7 nucleotides agree with TRBD2. This CDR3 is 14 amino acids long. V shed 5 bases and J 7 bases; nucleotides not matched to a gene: 7. CDR1 and CDR2 from the germline V gene are MNHEY and SMNVEV (reference sequence). The CDR3 nucleotides are TGTGCCAGCAGTACTCGGGGGGAGATCGGGGAGCTGTTTTTT. Residues: CASSTRGEIGELFF.

The rearrangement uses TRBV6-5 and TRBJ1-1; 7 bases line up with TRBD1. Trimming at V came to 6 bases and at J to 6 bases, leaving 4 bases not matched to a gene. Per the germline V gene, CDR1 is MNHEY and CDR2 is SVGAGI. This CDR3 is 12 amino acids long. The CDR3 here is CASRGDRAEAFF. For the CDR3, the DNA is TGTGCCAGCAGAGGCGACAGGGCTGAAGCTTTCTTT.

The chain combines TRBV2 with TRBJ2-5; tentatively, D is TRBD2 (6 bases). CDR1 and CDR2 from the germline V gene are SNHLY and FYNNEI. The CDR3 runs 15 residues. V was pared by 0 bases and J by 5 bases, with 13 bases between. The CDR3 DNA reads TGTGCCAGCAGTGAAGCGATAGCGGTGGGGGAGACCCAGTACTTC. It encodes CASSEAIAVGETQYF.

This chain links TRBV19 with TRBJ2-7, with 8 bases that match TRBD2. CDR1 and CDR2 from the germline V gene are LNHDA and SQIVND (reference sequence). This CDR3 contains 17 residues. V lost 4 bases to trimming and J lost 5 bases; unmatched junction nucleotides: 16. In DNA, the CDR3 is TGTGCCAGTAGTAGAATCCCGGGGACTAGAGGGAAGAACGAGCAGTACTTC. It yields the protein CASSRIPGTRGKNEQYF.

This rearrangement joins TRBV19 to TRBJ1-5; no clear D gene. Germline CDR1 LNHDA, CDR2 SQIVND (reference sequence). CDR3 length: 15 amino acids. Trimming left V 4 bases short and J 1 base short, with 11 bases between. CDR3 DNA: TGTGCCAGTAGTAGTGCGGGCGGGAGCAATCAGCCCCAGCATTTT. Its protein product is CASSSAGGSNQPQHF.

The J gene is TRBJ2-5, the V gene TRBV30, with D maybe TRBD1 (5 bases). The V end lost 6 bases, the J end lost 7 bases, and 27 bases lay between the germline ends. This CDR3 contains 16 residues. In germline, CDR1 is GTSNPN, CDR2 SVGIG (reference sequence). The CDR3 coding sequence is TGTGCCTGTGTACCTTACTCGACAGAGAAAAGTAGGACCCAGTACTTC. Protein: CACVPYSTEKSRTQYF. Variable domain in full (rest from reference TRBV30 and TRBJ2-5): SQTIHQWPATLVQPVGSPLSLECTVEGTSNPNLYWYRQAAGRGLQLLFYSVGIGQISSEVPQNLSASRPQDRQFILSSKKLLLSDSGFYLCACVPYSTEKSRTQYFGPGTRLLVL.

This clone is deemed medium-sized (0.01 to 0.1%). The CDR3 is CASSSIKREGQIGSYEQYF. DNA of the CDR3: TGTGCCAGCAGTTCTATTAAGCGGGAGGGCCAAATCGGGTCCTACGAGCAGTACTTC. This chain joins TRBV6-2 or TRBV6-3 and TRBJ2-7; the match to TRBD2 covers 10 bases. The trim removed 4 bases at V and 1 base at J, leaving 16 bases unmatched. This CDR3 region has 19 residues. Germline CDR1 reads MNHEY; CDR2 reads SVGEGT.

This clone showed up just a few times. The chain combines TRBV5-4 with TRBJ1-1; tentatively, D is TRBD1 (6 bases). This CDR3 spans 14 amino acids. Germline CDR1 and CDR2: SGHNT and YYREEE (reference sequence). V lost 4 bases and J lost 4, with 14 bases in between. The CDR3 nucleotides read TGTGCCAGCAGCCAGGAGGCAGGGGTCACTGAAGCTTTCTTT. Translated, it gives CASSQEAGVTEAFF.

The chain has TRBV6-5 and TRBJ1-1; TRBD1 matches 8 bases. Germline CDR1 reads MNHEY; CDR2 reads SVGAGI. CDR3 length: 14 amino acids. Losses at the gene ends were 7 bases for V and 3 bases for J; bases not matched to a gene: 7. The CDR3 bases are TGTGCCAGCATCGGACAGGGTCGTGACACTGAAGCTTTCTTT. Protein sequence: CASIGQGRDTEAFF.

The chain combines TRBV12-5 with TRBJ2-3; D might be TRBD2 (5 bases). V was shortened by 6 bases and J by 2 bases, with 9 bases between the two germline ends. Germline V lookup: CDR1 LGHNT, CDR2 FRNRAP. The CDR3 spans 13 residues. DNA for the CDR3: TGTGCTAGTGGATCAGCGGCCACAGATACGCAGTATTTT. Its protein product is CASGSAATDTQYF.

This sequence joins TRBV12-5 and TRBJ1-2, with D possibly TRBD1 on 5 matching bases. Trimming removed 1 base from V and 0 bases from J, with 15 bases in between. CDR1 and CDR2 from the germline V gene are LGHNT and FRNRAP. The CDR3 has 17 amino acids. This CDR3 is CASGLAPLGAPNYGYTF. The CDR3, as DNA: TGTGCTAGTGGTTTGGCCCCTCTAGGGGCCCCTAACTATGGCTACACCTTC.

The chain is built from TRBV25-1 and TRBJ2-2; 12 bases match TRBD1. The CDR3 contains 17 residues. The V and J ends lost 4 bases and 3 bases, in that order; junction bases with no gene match: 6. In germline, CDR1 is MGHDK, CDR2 SYGVNS. The CDR3 here is CASSGPGQGADTGELFF. CDR3 DNA sequence: TGTGCCAGCAGTGGGCCGGGACAGGGGGCAGACACCGGGGAGCTGTTTTTT.